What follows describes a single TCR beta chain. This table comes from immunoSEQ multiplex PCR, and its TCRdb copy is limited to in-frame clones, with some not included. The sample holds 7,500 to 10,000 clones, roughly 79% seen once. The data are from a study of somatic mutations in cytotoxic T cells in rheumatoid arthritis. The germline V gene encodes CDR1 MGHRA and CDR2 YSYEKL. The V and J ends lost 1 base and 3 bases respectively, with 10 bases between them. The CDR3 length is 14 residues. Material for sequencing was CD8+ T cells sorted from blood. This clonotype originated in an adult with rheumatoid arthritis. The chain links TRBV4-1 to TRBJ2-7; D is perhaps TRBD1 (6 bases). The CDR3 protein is CASSQVEGDYEQYF. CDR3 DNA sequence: TGCGCCAGCAGCCAAGTTGAGGGGGACTACGAGCAGTACTTC.